This TCR beta chain was sequenced in a study of blood T cell repertoires in COVID-19. Overall study context: The origin of the acute and convalescent COVID-19 samples was the United States, Italy and Spain.

In the original workflow: Estimation of nucleated cell counts relied on the amplification of reference gene primers. Data came from immunoSEQ multiplex PCR; TCRdb stores just in-frame clones and leaves some out. V, J and clone size derive from that table, while D and trimming were established from the DNA sequence. This table has roughly 310,000 clones, around nine tenths appearing once. With 10 bases removed from V and 0 bases from J, the gap between germline ends came to 10 bases. The germline CDR1 and CDR2 sequences are KGHDR and SFDVKD. The CDR3 has 13 residues. The age range of participants was about 18 to 95 years, with residence in about two dozen US areas. The study counted Cohort 3 donors as recovered given two negative PCRs, clearance, or symptom resolution. To note about this clone: The same CDR3 arises from other DNA sequences in this sample as well.

The chain joins TRBV24-1 to TRBJ2-3; tentative D call: TRBD2 (5 bases). The source material was PBMCs or T cells enriched from blood (not recorded which). This receptor was obtained from a woman in her thirties or forties who had recovered from COVID-19. The chain's CDR3 is CATGGPSTDTQYF. The CDR3 DNA reads TGTGCCACAGGAGGTCCTAGCACAGATACGCAGTATTTT.